This TCR beta chain was obtained from a study of identical twins. This clonotype was recorded at least ten times. The CDR3 runs to 16 residues. J lost 4 bases, V lost 1 base, and 8 bases had no gene match. The V gene's germline CDR1 is ENHRY and CDR2 SYGVKD. TCRdb ran MiXCR on the 5' RACE reads and lists one entry per CDR3 protein. The sample has 500,000 to 700,000 distinct CDR3 sequences, 7% to 7.5% seen once. These data also featured in a second study, about yellow fever vaccine responses in identical twins.

The specimen sequenced was PBMCs. The clonotype was recovered from a woman aged 18-30 years in good health. The chain combines TRBV10-3 with TRBJ2-7; 9 bases agree with TRBD1. As DNA, the CDR3 is TGTGCCATCAGTGAGTTGAATCGGGACAGGGTATACGAGCAGTACTTC. Encoded protein: CAISELNRDRVYEQYF.